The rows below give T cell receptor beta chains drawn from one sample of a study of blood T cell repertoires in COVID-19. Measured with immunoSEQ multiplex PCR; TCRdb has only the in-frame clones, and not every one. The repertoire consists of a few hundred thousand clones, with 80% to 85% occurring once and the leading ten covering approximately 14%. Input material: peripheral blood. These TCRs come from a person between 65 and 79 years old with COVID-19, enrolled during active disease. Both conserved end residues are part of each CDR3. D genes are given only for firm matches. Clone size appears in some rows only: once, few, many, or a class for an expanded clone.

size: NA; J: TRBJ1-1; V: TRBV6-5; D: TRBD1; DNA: TGTGCCAGCAGTTACAGGGGGCCAAACACTGAAGCTTTCTTT; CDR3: CASSYRGPNTEAFF
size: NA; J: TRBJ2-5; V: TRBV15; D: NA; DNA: TGTGCCACCAGCAGAGAAGGGGGCGCAATGGGAGGAGAGACCCAGTACTTC; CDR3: CATSREGGAMGGETQYF
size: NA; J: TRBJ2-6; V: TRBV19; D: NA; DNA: TGTGCCAGTAGTAGGGGGACACCCGCCACCATACACTCTGGGGCCAACGTCCTGACTTTC; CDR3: CASSRGTPATIHSGANVLTF
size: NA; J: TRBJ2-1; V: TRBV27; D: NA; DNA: TGTGCCAGCAGTCGTAACAGCAATGAGCAGTTCTTC; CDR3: CASSRNSNEQFF
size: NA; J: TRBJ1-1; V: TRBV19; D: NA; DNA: TGTGCCAGTAGTGCCGTCGTCTACGGCACTGAAGCTTTCTTT; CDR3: CASSAVVYGTEAFF
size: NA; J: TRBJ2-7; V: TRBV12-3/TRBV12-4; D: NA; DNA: TGTGCCAGCAGTTTGGCCCCCTCCTACGAGCAGTACTTC; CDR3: CASSLAPSYEQYF
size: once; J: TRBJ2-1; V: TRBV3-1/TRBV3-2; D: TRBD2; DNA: TGTGCCAGCAGCCAAGAAGCTAGCGGGGTGAGTAATGAGCAGTTCTTC; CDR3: CASSQEASGVSNEQFF
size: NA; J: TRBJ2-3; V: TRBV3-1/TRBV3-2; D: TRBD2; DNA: TGTGCCAGCAGCCAAGTGAAACTAGCGGTAACAGATACGCAGTATTTT; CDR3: CASSQVKLAVTDTQYF
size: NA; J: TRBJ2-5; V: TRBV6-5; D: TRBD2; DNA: TGTGCCAGCACAGAGCGGGGGGATAGGCAAGAGACCCAGTACTTC; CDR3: CASTERGDRQETQYF
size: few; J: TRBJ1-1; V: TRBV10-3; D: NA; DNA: TGTGCCGTCTCGAGGGAGGCAGGGAGTATGAACACTGAAGCTTTCTTT; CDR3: CAVSREAGSMNTEAFF
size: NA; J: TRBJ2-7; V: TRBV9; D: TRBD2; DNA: TGTGCCAGCTCCGGGACTAGCGACACCGGGCAGTACTTC; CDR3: CASSGTSDTGQYF
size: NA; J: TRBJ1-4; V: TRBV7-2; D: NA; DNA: TGTGCCAGCAGCCCCCAACAGGGAACTAATGAAAAACTGTTTTTT; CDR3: CASSPQQGTNEKLFF
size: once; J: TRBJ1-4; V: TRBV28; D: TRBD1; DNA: TGTGCCAGCAGGCGAAACAGGGGCTCTAATGAAAAACTGTTTTTT; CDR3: CASRRNRGSNEKLFF
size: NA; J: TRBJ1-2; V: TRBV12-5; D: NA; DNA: TGTGCTAGTGGTTTGTCGGGGGGCGGCAATGGCTACACCTTC; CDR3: CASGLSGGGNGYTF
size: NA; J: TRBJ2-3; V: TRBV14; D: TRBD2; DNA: TGTGCCAGCAGCCAAAAGATCGGGGGGGTTACGCAGTATTTT; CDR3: CASSQKIGGVTQYF
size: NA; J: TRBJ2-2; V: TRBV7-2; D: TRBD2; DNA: TGTGCCAGCAGCTTAAGGGGACTAGCGGGAGTGGGGCTAGGCGGGGAGCTGTTTTTT; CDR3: CASSLRGLAGVGLGGELFF
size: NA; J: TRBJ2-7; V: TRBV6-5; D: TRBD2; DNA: TGTGCCAGCAGTCGAGGACTAGACTACGAGCAGTACTTC; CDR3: CASSRGLDYEQYF